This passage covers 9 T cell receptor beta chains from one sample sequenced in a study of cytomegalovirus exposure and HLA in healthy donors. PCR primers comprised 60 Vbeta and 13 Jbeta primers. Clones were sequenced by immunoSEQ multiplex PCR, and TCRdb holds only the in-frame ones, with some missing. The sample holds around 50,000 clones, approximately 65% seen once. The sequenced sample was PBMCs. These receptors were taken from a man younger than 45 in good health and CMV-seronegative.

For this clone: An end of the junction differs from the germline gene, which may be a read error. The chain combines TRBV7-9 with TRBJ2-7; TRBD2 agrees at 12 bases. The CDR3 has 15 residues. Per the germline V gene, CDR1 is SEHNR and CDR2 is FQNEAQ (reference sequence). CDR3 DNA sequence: TGTGCCGGATCCATGACTAGCGGGAGAGGGTACGGGCAGTACTTC. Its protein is CAGSMTSGRGYGQYF.

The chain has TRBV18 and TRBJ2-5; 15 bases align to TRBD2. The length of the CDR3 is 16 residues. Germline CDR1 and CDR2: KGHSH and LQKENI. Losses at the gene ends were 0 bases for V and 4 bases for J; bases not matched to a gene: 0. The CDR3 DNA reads TGTGCCAGCTCACCACCGGGACTAGCGGGAGGAGAGACCCAGTACTTC. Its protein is CASSPPGLAGGETQYF.

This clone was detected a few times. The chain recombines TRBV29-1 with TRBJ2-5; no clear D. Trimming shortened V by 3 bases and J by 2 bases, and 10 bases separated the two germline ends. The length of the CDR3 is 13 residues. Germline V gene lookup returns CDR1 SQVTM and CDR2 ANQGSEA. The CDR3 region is CSVDGLSQETQYF. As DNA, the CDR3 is TGCAGCGTTGACGGGTTGAGTCAAGAGACCCAGTACTTC.

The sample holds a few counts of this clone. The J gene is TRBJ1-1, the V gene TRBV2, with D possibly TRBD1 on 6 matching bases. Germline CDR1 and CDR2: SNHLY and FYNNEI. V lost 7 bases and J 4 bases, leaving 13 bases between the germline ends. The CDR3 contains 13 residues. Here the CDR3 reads CASKRTGITEAFF. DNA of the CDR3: TGTGCCAGCAAGCGTACAGGGATCACTGAAGCTTTCTTT.

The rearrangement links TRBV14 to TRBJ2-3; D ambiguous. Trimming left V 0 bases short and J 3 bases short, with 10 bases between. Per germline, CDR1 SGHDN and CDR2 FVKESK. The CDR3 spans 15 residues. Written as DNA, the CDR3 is TGTGCCAGCAGCCAAGATACCGTCCAGACAGATACGCAGTATTTT. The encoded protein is CASSQDTVQTDTQYF.

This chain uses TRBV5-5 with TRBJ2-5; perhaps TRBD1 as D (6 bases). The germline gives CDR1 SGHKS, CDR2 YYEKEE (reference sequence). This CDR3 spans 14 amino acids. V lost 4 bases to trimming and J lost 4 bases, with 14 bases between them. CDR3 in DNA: TGTGCCAGCAGCCCCAGGGGTATTGGAGAGACCCAGTACTTC. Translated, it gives CASSPRGIGETQYF.

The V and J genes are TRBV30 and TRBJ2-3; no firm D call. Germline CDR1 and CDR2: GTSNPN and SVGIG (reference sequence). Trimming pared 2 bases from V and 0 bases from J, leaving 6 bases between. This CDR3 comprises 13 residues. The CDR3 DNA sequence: TGTGCCTGGAGTATCGGGAGCACAGATACGCAGTATTTT. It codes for CAWSIGSTDTQYF.

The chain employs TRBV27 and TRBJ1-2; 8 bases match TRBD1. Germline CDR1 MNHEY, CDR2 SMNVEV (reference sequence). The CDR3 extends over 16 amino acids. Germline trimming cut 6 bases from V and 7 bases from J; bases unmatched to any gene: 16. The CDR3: CASSPKRTGQRVGYTF. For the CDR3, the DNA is TGTGCCAGCAGCCCCAAAAGGACAGGGCAGAGGGTTGGCTACACCTTC.

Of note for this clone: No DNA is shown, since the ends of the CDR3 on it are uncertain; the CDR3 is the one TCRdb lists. The CDR3 spells CASSEWASGAIF. The genes are TRBV2 and TRBJ1-4; the table assigns TRBD1, which was not confirmed against the DNA. Ends included, the CDR3 has 12 residues. CDR1 is SNHLY and CDR2 is FYNNEI in the germline V gene.